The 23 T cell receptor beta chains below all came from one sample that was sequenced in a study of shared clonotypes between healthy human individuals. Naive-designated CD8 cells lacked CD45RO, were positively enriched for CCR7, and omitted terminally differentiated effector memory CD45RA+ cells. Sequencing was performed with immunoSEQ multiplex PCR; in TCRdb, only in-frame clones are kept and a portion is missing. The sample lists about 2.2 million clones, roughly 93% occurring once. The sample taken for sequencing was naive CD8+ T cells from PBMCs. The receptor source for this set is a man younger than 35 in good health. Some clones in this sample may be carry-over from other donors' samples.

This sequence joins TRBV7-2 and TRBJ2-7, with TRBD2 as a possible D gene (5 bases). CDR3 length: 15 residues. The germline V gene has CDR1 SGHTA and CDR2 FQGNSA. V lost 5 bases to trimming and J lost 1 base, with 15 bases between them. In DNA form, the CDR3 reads TGTGCCAGCAGCCACTACAAAGAGGGATCCTACGAGCAGTACTTC. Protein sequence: CASSHYKEGSYEQYF.

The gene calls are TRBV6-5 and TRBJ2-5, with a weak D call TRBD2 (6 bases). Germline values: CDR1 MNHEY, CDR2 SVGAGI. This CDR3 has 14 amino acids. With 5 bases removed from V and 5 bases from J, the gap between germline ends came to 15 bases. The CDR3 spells CASSPLGGRETQYF. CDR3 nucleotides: TGTGCCAGCAGTCCTTTGGGGGGTCGGGAGACCCAGTACTTC.

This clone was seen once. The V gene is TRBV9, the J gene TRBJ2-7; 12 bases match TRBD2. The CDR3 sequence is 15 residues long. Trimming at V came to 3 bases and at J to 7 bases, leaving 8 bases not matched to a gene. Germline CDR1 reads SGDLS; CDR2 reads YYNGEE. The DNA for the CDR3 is TGTGCCAGCAGCGCCTCGGGGACTAGCGGGCGGGAGCAGTACTTC. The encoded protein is CASSASGTSGREQYF.

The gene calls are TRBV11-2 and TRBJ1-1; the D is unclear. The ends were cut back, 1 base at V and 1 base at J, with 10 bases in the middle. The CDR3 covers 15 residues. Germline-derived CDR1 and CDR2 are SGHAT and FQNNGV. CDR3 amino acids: CASSLGFGRNTEAFF. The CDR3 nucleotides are TGTGCCAGCAGCTTAGGTTTTGGAAGGAACACTGAAGCTTTCTTT.

The DNA for the CDR3 is TGTGCCAGCAGTTCCCAGCTATGGATGAACACTGAAGCTTTCTTT. Amino acids: CASSSQLWMNTEAFF. This chain uses TRBV28 with TRBJ1-1, with D unclear. V shed 4 bases and J shed 0 bases, with 12 bases lying between them. This CDR3 is built from 15 residues. Per the germline V gene, CDR1 is MDHEN and CDR2 is SYDVKM.

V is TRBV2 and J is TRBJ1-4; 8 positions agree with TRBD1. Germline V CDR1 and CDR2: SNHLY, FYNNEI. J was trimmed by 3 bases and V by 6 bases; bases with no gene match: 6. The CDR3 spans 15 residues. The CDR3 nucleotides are TGTGCCAGCAGAGTCGGACAGGGATCTAATGAAAAACTGTTTTTT. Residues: CASRVGQGSNEKLFF. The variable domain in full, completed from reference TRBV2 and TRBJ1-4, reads EPEVTQTPSHQVTQMGQEVILRCVPISNHLYFYWYRQILGQKVEFLVSFYNNEISEKSEIFDDQFSVERPDGSNFTLKIRSTKLEDSAMYFCASRVGQGSNEKLFFGSGTQLSVL.

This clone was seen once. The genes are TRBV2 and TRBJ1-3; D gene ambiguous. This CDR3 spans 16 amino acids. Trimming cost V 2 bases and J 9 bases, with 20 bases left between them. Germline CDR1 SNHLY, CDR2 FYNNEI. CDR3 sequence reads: CASSERAGRLGGTIYF. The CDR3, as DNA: TGTGCCAGCAGTGAAAGGGCGGGTCGACTTGGAGGCACCATATATTTT.

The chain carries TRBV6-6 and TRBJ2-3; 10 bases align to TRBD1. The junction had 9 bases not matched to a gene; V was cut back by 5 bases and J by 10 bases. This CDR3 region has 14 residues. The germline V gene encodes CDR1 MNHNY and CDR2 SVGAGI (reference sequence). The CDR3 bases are TGTGCCAGCAGTGGGGGGACAGGGGCAAATGCGCAGTATTTT. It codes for CASSGGTGANAQYF.

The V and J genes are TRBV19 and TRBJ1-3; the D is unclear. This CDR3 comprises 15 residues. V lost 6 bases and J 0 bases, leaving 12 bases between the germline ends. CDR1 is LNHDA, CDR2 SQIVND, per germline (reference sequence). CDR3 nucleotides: TGTGCCAGTAGCCTCAGGAGTTTCTCTGGAAACACCATATATTTT. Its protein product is CASSLRSFSGNTIYF.

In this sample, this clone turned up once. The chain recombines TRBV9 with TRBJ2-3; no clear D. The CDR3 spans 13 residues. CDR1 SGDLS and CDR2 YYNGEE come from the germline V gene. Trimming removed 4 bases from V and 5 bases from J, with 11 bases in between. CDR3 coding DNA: TGTGCCAGCAGCTTCGTAGACGGAGATACGCAGTATTTT. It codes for CASSFVDGDTQYF.

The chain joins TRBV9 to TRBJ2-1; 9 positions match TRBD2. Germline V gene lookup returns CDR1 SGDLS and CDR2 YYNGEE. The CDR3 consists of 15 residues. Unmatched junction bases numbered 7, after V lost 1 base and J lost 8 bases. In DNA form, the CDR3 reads TGTGCCAGCAGCGTAAGAGGGACTAGCAGCGATGAGCAGTTCTTC. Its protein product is CASSVRGTSSDEQFF. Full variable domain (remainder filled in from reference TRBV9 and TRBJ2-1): DSGVTQTPKHLITATGQRVTLRCSPRSGDLSVYWYQQSLDQGLQFLIQYYNGEERAKGNILERFSAQQFPDLHSELNLSSLELGDSALYFCASSVRGTSSDEQFFGPGTRLTVL.

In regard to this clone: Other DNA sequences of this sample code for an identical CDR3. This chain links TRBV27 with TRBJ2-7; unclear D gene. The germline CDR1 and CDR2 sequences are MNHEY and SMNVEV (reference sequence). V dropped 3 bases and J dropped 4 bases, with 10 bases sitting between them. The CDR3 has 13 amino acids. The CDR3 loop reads CASSLGRTYEQYF. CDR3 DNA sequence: TGTGCCAGCAGTTTGGGCCGTACTTACGAGCAGTACTTC.

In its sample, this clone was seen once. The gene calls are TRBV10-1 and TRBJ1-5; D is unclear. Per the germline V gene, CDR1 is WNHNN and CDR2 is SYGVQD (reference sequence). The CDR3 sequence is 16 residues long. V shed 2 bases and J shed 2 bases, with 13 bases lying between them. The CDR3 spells CASSEMWQAGNQPQHF. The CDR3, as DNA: TGCGCCAGCAGTGAGATGTGGCAGGCGGGCAATCAGCCCCAGCATTTT.

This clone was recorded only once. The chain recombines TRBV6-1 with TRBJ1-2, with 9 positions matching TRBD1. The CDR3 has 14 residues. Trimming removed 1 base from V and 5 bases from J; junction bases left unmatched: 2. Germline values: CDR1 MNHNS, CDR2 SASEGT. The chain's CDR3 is CASSEVGQGYGYTF. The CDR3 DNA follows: TGTGCCAGCAGTGAAGTCGGACAGGGGTATGGCTACACCTTC.

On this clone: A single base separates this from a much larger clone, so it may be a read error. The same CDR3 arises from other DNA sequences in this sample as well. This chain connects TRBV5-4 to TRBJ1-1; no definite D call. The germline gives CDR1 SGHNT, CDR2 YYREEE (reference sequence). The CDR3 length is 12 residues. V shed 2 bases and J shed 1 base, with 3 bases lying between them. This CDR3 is CASSLANTEAFF. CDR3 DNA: TGTGCCAGCAGCTTAGCGAACACTGAAGCTTTCTTT.

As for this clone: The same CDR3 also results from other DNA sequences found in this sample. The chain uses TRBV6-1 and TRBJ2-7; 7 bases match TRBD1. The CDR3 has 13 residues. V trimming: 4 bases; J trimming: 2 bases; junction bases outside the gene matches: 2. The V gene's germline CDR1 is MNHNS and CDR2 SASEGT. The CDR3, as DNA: TGTGCCAGCAGTGGGACAGGTCCCTACGAGCAGTACTTC. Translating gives CASSGTGPYEQYF.

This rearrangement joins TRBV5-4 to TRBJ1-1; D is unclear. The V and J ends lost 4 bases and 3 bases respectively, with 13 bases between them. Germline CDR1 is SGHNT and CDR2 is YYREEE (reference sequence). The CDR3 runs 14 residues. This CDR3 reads CASSVTTTYTEAFF. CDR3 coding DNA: TGTGCCAGCAGCGTAACAACTACATACACTGAAGCTTTCTTT.

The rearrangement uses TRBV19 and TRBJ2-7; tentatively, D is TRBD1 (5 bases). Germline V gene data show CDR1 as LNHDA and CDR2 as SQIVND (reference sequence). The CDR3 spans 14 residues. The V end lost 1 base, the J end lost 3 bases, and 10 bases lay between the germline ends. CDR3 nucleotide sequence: TGTGCCAGTAGTATAGCAGGGTTGCGCTACGAGCAGTACTTC. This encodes CASSIAGLRYEQYF.

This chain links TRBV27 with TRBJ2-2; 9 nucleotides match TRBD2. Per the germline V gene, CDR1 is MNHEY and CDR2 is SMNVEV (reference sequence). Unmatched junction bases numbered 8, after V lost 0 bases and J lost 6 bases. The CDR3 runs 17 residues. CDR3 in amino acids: CASSLSYRASGAGELFF. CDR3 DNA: TGTGCCAGCAGTTTATCATATCGGGCTAGCGGGGCCGGGGAGCTGTTTTTT.

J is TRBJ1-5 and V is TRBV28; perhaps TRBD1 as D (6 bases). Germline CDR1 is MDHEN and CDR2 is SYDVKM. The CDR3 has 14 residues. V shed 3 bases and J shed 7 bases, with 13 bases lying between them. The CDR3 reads CASSLWGRGQPQHF. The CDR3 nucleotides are TGTGCCAGCAGTTTGTGGGGGCGAGGGCAGCCCCAGCATTTT.

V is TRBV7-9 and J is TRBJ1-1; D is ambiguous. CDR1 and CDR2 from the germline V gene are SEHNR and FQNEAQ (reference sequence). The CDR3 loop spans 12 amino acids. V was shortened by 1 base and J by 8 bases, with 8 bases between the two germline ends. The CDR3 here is CASSLGREEAFF. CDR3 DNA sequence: TGTGCCAGCAGCTTAGGACGGGAAGAAGCTTTCTTT.

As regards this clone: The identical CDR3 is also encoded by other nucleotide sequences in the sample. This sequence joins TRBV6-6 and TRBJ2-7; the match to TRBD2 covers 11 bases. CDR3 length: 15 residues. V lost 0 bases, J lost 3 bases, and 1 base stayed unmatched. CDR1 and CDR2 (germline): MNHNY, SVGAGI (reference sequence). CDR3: CASSYSGTSGYEQYF. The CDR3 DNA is TGTGCCAGCAGTTACTCAGGGACTAGCGGCTACGAGCAGTACTTC.

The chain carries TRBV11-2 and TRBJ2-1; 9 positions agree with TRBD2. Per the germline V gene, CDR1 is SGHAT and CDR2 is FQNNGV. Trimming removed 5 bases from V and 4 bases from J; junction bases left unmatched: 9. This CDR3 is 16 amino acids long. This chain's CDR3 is CASSVRLAEGYNEQFF. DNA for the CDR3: TGTGCCAGCAGCGTACGACTAGCGGAGGGTTACAATGAGCAGTTCTTC.